The clone carrying this T cell receptor beta chain was counted many times. TCRdb fed the 5' RACE reads into MiXCR, producing one record per CDR3 protein. The sample yields roughly 630,000 distinct CDR3 sequences, under 8.5% seen once. This sample was included in a study of identical twins. These data were likewise used in another study, on yellow fever vaccine responses in identical twins.

The sample comprised PBMCs. The clonotype originates from a woman younger than 30 in good health.

CDR3 sequence: CASSLGGGGSPLHF. DNA for the CDR3: TGTGCCAGCAGTTTAGGTGGGGGGGGATCACCCCTCCACTTT. The gene calls are TRBV12-3 or TRBV12-4 and TRBJ1-6, with a weak D call TRBD1 (5 bases). The V gene lost 1 base and the J gene lost 10 bases, with 11 bases spanning the gap. The CDR3 runs to 14 residues.